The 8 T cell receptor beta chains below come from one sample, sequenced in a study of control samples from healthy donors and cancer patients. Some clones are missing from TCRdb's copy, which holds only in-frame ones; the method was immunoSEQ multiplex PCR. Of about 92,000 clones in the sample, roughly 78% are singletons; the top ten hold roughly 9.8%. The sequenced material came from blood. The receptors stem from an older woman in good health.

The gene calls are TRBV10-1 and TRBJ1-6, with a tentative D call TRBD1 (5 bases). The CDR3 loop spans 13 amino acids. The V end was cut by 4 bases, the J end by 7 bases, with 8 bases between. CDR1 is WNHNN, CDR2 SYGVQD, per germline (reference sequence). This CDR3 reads CASSGGENSPLHF. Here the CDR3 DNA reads TGCGCCAGCAGTGGAGGGGAAAATTCACCCCTCCACTTT.

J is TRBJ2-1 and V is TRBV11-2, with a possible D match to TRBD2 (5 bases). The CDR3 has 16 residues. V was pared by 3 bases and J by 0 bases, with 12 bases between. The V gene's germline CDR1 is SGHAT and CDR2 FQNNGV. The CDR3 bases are TGTGCCAGCAGCTTTAGCGTTCCCGGCTCCTACAATGAGCAGTTCTTC. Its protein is CASSFSVPGSYNEQFF.

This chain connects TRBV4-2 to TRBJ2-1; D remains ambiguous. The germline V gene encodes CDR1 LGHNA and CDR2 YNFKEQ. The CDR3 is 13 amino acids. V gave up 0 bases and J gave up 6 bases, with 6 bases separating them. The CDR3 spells CASSQDPVNEQFF. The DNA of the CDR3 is TGTGCCAGCAGCCAAGATCCAGTCAATGAGCAGTTCTTC.

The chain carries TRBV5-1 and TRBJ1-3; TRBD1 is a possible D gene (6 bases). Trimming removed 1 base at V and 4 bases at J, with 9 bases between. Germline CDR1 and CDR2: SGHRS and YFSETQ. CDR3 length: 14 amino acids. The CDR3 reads CASSLTGLGNTIYF. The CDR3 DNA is TGCGCCAGCAGCTTGACAGGGCTCGGAAACACCATATATTTT.

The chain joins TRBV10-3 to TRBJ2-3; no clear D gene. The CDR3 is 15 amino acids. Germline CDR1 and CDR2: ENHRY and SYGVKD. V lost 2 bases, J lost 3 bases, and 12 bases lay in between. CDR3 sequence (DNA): TGTGCCATCAGTGAGAGGGCTAGTGATACAGATACGCAGTATTTT. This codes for CAISERASDTDTQYF.

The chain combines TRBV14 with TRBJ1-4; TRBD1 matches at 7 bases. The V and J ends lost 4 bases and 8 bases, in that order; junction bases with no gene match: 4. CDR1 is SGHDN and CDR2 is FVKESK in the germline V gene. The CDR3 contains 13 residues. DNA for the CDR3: TGTGCCAGCAGCCTAGACAGGGTGGAAAAACTGTTTTTT. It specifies CASSLDRVEKLFF.

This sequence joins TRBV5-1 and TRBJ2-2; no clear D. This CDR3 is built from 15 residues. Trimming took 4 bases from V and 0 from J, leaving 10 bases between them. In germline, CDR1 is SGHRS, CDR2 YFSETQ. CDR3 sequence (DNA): TGCGCCAGCAGCCCGGACGGAACGAACACCGGGGAGCTGTTTTTT. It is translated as CASSPDGTNTGELFF.

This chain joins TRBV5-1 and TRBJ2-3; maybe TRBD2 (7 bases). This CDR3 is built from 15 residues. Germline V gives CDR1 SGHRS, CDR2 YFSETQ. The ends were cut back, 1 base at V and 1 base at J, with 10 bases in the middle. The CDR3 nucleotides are TGCGCCAGCAGCTTGAGAGGGGGGGGCACAGATACGCAGTATTTT. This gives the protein CASSLRGGGTDTQYF. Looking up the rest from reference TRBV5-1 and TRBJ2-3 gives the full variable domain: KAGVTQTPRYLIKTRGQQVTLSCSPISGHRSVSWYQQTPGQGLQFLFEYFSETQRNKGNFPGRFSGRQFSNSRSEMNVSTLELGDSALYLCASSLRGGGTDTQYFGPGTRLTVL.